A selection of T cell receptor beta chains follows, all from one sample in a study of OX40 agonist ivuxolimab in advanced cancers. Here immunoSEQ multiplex PCR was the method, and the copy in TCRdb shows in-frame clones only, minus some. The profile shows 50,000 to 65,000 clones, 87% of them singletons. Material: CD4+ or CD8+ T cells sorted from blood, obtained in a trial of the OX40 agonist ivuxolimab. These receptor sequences come from an adult with an advanced solid tumor such as melanoma, head and neck, liver or kidney cancer. Each CDR3 is given with its conserved first and last residue. The D gene is left open where the match is weak. Not every row has a clone size; where given, it reads once, few, many or a size class.

clone size,CDR3 length,V gene,D gene,J gene,CDR3 protein,CDR3 DNA
NA,16,TRBV5-1,TRBD1,TRBJ2-2,CASSLVTGVNTGELFF,TGCGCCAGCAGCTTGGTCACAGGGGTAAACACCGGGGAGCTGTTTTTT
NA,13,TRBV28,NA,TRBJ2-4,CASSVTLPGIQYF,TGTGCCAGCAGCGTAACCCTTCCTGGGATTCAGTACTTC
NA,12,TRBV7-2,NA,TRBJ2-2,CASSLDVGELFF,TGTGCCAGCAGCTTAGATGTCGGGGAGCTGTTTTTT
NA,17,TRBV11-2,TRBD1,TRBJ2-2,CASSLPTGGVGTGELFF,TGTGCCAGCAGCTTACCTACAGGGGGAGTTGGCACCGGGGAGCTGTTTTTT
NA,16,TRBV7-2,NA,TRBJ2-1,CASRPWDGGAYNEQFF,TGTGCCAGCAGGCCTTGGGACGGGGGTGCCTACAATGAGCAGTTCTTC
NA,17,TRBV4-1,TRBD1,TRBJ1-6,CASSQVQGATYNSPLHF,TGCGCCAGCAGCCAAGTACAGGGGGCAACCTATAATTCACCCCTCCACTTT
once,13,TRBV28,NA,TRBJ1-2,CASWPSTRYGYTF,TGTGCCAGCTGGCCTTCGACGAGATATGGCTACACCTTC
NA,13,TRBV6-6,NA,TRBJ2-3,CASSYRSTDTQYF,TGTGCCAGCAGTTACAGGAGCACAGATACGCAGTATTTT
NA,15,TRBV4-1,NA,TRBJ1-1,CASSLRHGGDTEAFF,TGCGCCAGCAGCCTCCGACACGGGGGAGACACTGAAGCTTTCTTT
few,15,TRBV5-4,NA,TRBJ2-3,CASSLIRGSTDTQYF,TGTGCCAGCAGCTTGATAAGGGGGTCCACAGATACGCAGTATTTT
NA,13,TRBV6-6,NA,TRBJ1-6,CASSYDINSPLHF,TGTGCCAGCAGTTACGACATTAATTCACCCCTCCACTTT
NA,12,TRBV28,TRBD1,TRBJ1-1,CASRSGTGGAFF,TGTGCCAGCAGATCCGGGACAGGGGGAGCTTTCTTT
NA,15,TRBV6-1,NA,TRBJ2-3,CASTEKGGFTDTQYF,TGTGCCAGCACCGAAAAGGGGGGATTCACAGATACGCAGTATTTT
few,12,TRBV27,NA,TRBJ1-2,CASSLRGSGYTF,TGTGCCAGCAGTTTAAGAGGTTCCGGCTACACCTTC
NA,17,TRBV4-3,NA,TRBJ1-4,CASSPTALGTGREKLFF,TGCGCCAGCAGCCCCACGGCTCTGGGGACGGGCCGAGAAAAACTGTTTTTT
NA,13,TRBV29-1,NA,TRBJ2-5,CSVEGQYQETQYF,TGCAGCGTGGAGGGACAGTACCAAGAGACCCAGTACTTC
NA,15,TRBV18,NA,TRBJ2-1,CASSPPSRRNNEQFF,TGTGCCAGCTCACCACCTTCCCGGAGAAACAATGAGCAGTTCTTC
NA,14,TRBV5-6,NA,TRBJ2-1,CASSIGTNYNEQFF,TGTGCCAGCAGCATCGGGACAAACTACAATGAGCAGTTCTTC
few,13,TRBV6-5,TRBD1,TRBJ1-3,CATLDRGRNTIYF,TGTGCCACCCTCGACAGGGGAAGAAACACCATATATTTT
NA,14,TRBV28,NA,TRBJ2-7,CASTQPSVPYEQYF,TGTGCCAGCACCCAACCTAGCGTCCCGTACGAGCAGTACTTC
once,14,TRBV11-3,NA,TRBJ2-7,CASSPYEKPYEQYF,TGTGCCAGCAGCCCGTATGAGAAACCCTACGAGCAGTACTTC
NA,15,TRBV7-2,TRBD1,TRBJ1-1,CASSSDRGGRTEAFF,TGTGCCAGCAGTTCGGACAGGGGAGGAAGGACTGAAGCTTTCTTT
NA,16,TRBV29-1,NA,TRBJ1-6,CSVVGTPPFYNSPLHF,TGCAGCGTTGTAGGGACACCACCCTTCTATAATTCACCCCTCCACTTT
NA,15,TRBV6-1,NA,TRBJ1-2,CASSERAPGGYGYTF,TGTGCCAGCAGTGAAAGAGCCCCGGGGGGTTATGGCTACACCTTC
NA,15,TRBV19,NA,TRBJ1-2,CASSRTGTDHYGYTF,TGTGCCAGTAGTAGAACCGGGACGGACCACTATGGCTACACCTTC
NA,11,TRBV29-1,NA,TRBJ1-1,CSVLQGVGAFF,TGCAGCGTTTTACAGGGAGTGGGAGCTTTCTTT
NA,13,TRBV7-9,NA,TRBJ2-3,CASSLAGSDTQYF,TGTGCCAGCAGCTTAGCAGGTTCAGATACGCAGTATTTT